The clone carrying this TCR beta chain was seen more than once but under ten times. Its matching antigen is unknown. This CDR3 has 12 amino acids. Germline V gives CDR1 SGHDT, CDR2 YYEEEE. V was trimmed by 3 bases and J by 2 bases, leaving 5 bases between them. The table came from immunoSEQ multiplex PCR; TCRdb's copy has only in-frame clones and leaves some out. This sample carries roughly 150,000 clones, 88% of them seen once, and the ten largest clones take about 4%. Regarding time point: baseline pretreatment blood. Treatment given: 15 Gy SBRT to primary tumor, nephrectomy 4 weeks later. Blood was sampled at baseline, 2 weeks and 4 weeks after SBRT. The tumor was a clear cell renal cell carcinoma. This record comes from a study of radiation and T cells in renal cell carcinoma. Study outcomes and limitations: Pretreatment tumor biopsies were lacking, so baseline clonotypes are unknown. Top tumor clonotypes rose in blood 2 weeks post-radiation, then contracted.

This chain joins TRBV5-6 and TRBJ1-1; D call uncertain. The TCR was taken from a woman aged 70-85 years with renal cell carcinoma. Sequencing used blood, obtained from a patient whose treatment included radiotherapy and nephrectomy. The CDR3 sequence is CASSWANTEAFF. The CDR3 nucleotides read TGTGCCAGCAGCTGGGCCAACACTGAAGCTTTCTTT. Based on the CDR3 plus reference TRBV5-6 and TRBJ1-1, the full variable domain is DAGVTQSPTHLIKTRGQQVTLRCSPKSGHDTVSWYQQALGQGPQFIFQYYEEEERQRGNFPDRFSGHQFPNYSSELNVNALLLGDSALYLCASSWANTEAFFGQGTRLTVV.